This entry concerns a single T cell receptor beta chain. Its cognate antigen has yet to be identified. Base qualities were left out, and no much larger clone turns up one base away. The sample belongs to a study of technical replicates of blood from a handful of donors (dated by TCRdb to 2017 to 2019). Receptor amplification or capture employed the immunoSEQ multiplex PCR assay. Held by TCRdb, this immuneACCESS table contains in-frame sequences only and omits some clones. Under half of the omission traces to an unresolved V gene where checked; the cause of the rest is unknown. Within this sample are approximately 75,000 clones, with roughly 92% of them counted one time only. 0.41% of the sample rests with the top ten. The germline V gene supplies CDR1 MNHNS and CDR2 SASEGT. The CDR3 holds 15 amino acids from the cysteine to the phenylalanine. Only the CDR3 portion is preserved as DNA: 45 bases, with reading frame beginning at the first base. V is cut back by 6 bases and J by 6 bases, with 9 bases in the junction unmatched.

The chain employs TRBV6-1 and TRBJ2-1, with 9 bases in between that match TRBD1. The specimen was T cells isolated from PBMCs. This receptor was identified in a human donor in good health. The CDR3 in this case is CASRASGTGLNEQFF. The nucleotides are TGTGCCAGCAGAGCATCCGGGACAGGGCTCAATGAGCAGTTCTTC.